Below are 3 T cell receptor beta chains sequenced from a single sample in a study of blood T cell repertoires in COVID-19. The repertoire was sequenced with immunoSEQ multiplex PCR; TCRdb's copy has only in-frame clones and lacks some. This table holds around 330,000 clones, approximately 88% found once. The sample comprised PBMCs or T cells enriched from blood (not recorded which). Receptors were obtained from a woman between 18 and 29 years old who had recovered from COVID-19.

This clone was counted between two and nine times. The J gene is TRBJ1-2, the V gene TRBV4-1; no clear D gene. The CDR3 consists of 12 residues. Per germline, CDR1 MGHRA and CDR2 YSYEKL. The ends were cut back, 0 bases at V and 7 bases at J, with 6 bases in the middle. The CDR3 sequence is CASSQEWPGYTF. The CDR3 nucleotides are TGCGCCAGCAGCCAAGAGTGGCCTGGCTACACCTTC.

This chain joins TRBV7-2 and TRBJ2-7, with TRBD1 matching over 7 bases. There are 16 residues in the CDR3. V gave up 1 base and J gave up 1 base; unmatched junction bases: 7. The V gene's germline CDR1 is SGHTA and CDR2 FQGNSA. The CDR3 region has the DNA TGTGCCAGCAGCTTAGAGCCCGGGACAGTGTCCTACGAGCAGTACTTC. Its protein is CASSLEPGTVSYEQYF.

The V call is TRBV28, the J call TRBJ2-3; 9 bases match TRBD2. The junction had 8 bases not matched to a gene; V was cut back by 4 bases and J by 0 bases. The germline V gene has CDR1 MDHEN and CDR2 SYDVKM. The CDR3 is made up of 17 amino acids. The CDR3 reads CASSWIGLAISTDTQYF. CDR3 bases: TGTGCCAGCAGTTGGATTGGACTAGCGATCAGCACAGATACGCAGTATTTT.